This T cell receptor (beta chain) was sequenced during a study of cytomegalovirus exposure and HLA in healthy donors. Study results and caveats: The records held CMV serostatus as the only immune exposure information. Reported findings show TCR beta sequences accurately forecast HLA-A and HLA-B alleles in most subjects. A link between a missense DCLRE1C variant and TCR beta V- and J-gene trimming emerged from a later analysis.

The primer mix had 60 Vbeta and 13 Jbeta primers. The protocol was immunoSEQ multiplex PCR, while the TCRdb copy is restricted to in-frame clones and leaves out a portion. Of 130,000 or so clones in the sample, roughly 84% were seen once. Comment on this clone: Its antigen remains unidentified.

Donors in the study were healthy people who gave bone marrow. The specimen was PBMCs. The source is a woman aged 18-29 years in good health and CMV-seropositive.

CDR3: CASSTRDRGTDTQYF. CDR3 sequence (DNA): TGTGCCAGCAGCACCCGGGACAGGGGCACAGATACGCAGTATTTT. The rearrangement links TRBV7-9 to TRBJ2-3, with TRBD1 matching 9 bases. Germline V gene sequence: CDR1 SEHNR, CDR2 FQNEAQ (reference sequence). The CDR3 runs 15 residues. Germline trimming cut 5 bases from V and 1 base from J; bases unmatched to any gene: 4.